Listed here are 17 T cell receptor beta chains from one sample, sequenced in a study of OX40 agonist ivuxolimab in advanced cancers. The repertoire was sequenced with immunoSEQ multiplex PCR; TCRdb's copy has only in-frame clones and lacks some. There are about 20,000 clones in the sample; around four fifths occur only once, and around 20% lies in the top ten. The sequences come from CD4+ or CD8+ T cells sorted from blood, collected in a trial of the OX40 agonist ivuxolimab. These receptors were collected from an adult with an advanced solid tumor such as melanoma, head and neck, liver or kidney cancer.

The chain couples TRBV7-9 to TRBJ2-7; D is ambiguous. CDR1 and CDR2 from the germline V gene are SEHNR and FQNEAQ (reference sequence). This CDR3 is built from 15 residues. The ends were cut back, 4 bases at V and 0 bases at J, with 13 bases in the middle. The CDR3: CASSSIDGNSYEQYF. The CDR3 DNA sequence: TGTGCCAGCAGCTCCATCGATGGGAACTCCTACGAGCAGTACTTC.

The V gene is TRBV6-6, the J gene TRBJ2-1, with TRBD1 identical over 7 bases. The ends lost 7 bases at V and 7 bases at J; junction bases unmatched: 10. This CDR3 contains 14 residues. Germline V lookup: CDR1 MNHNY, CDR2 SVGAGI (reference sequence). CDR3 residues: CASKTGATGNEQFF. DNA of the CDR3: TGTGCCAGCAAAACAGGGGCAACGGGGAATGAGCAGTTCTTC.

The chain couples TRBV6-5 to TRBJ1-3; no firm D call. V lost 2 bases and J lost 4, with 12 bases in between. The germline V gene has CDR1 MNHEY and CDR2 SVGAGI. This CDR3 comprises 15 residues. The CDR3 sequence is CASSYQGREGNTIYF. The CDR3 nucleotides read TGTGCCAGCAGTTACCAAGGGAGAGAAGGAAACACCATATATTTT.

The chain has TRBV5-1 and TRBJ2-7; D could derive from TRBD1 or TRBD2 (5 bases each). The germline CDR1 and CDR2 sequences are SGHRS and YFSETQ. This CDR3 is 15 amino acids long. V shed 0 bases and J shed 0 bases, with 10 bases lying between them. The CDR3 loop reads CASSLEGRSSYEQYF. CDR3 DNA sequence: TGCGCCAGCAGCTTGGAGGGACGTAGCTCCTACGAGCAGTACTTC.

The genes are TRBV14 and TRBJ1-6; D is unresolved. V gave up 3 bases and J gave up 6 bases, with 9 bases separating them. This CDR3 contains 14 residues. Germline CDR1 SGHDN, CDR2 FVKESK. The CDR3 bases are TGTGCCAGCAGCCATTTGAGATCTAATTCACCCCTCCACTTT. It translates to CASSHLRSNSPLHF.

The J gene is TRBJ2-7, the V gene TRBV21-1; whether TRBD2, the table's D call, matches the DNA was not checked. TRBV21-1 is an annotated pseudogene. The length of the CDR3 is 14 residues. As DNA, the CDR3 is TGTGCCAGCAGCAGTAGGGACTTACTCTACGAGCAGTACTTC. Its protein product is CASSSRDLLYEQYF.

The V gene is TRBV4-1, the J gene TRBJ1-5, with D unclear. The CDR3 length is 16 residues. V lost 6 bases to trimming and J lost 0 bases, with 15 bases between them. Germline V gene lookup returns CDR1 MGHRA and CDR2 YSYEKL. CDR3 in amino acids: CASSPTEVYSNQPQHF. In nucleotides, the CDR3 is TGCGCCAGCAGTCCCACGGAAGTCTATAGCAATCAGCCCCAGCATTTT.

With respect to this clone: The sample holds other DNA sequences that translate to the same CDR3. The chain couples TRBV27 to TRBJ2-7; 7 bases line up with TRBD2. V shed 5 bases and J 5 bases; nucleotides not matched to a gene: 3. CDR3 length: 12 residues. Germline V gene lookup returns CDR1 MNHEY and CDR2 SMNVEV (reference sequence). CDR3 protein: CASSPGTNEQYF. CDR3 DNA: TGTGCCAGCAGTCCTGGGACTAACGAGCAGTACTTC.

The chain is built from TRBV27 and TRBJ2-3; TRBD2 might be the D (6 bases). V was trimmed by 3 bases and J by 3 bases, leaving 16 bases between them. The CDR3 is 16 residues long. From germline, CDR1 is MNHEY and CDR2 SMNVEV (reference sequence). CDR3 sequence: CASSFTGVSGTDTQYF. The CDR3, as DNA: TGTGCCAGCAGTTTTACGGGAGTAAGTGGAACAGATACGCAGTATTTT.

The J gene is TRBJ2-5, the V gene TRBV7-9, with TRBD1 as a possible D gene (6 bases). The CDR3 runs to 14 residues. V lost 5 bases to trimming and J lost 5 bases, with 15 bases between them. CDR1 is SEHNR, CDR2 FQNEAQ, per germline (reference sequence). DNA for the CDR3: TGTGCCAGCAGCATCAGACAGGTCCGGGAGACCCAGTACTTC. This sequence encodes CASSIRQVRETQYF.

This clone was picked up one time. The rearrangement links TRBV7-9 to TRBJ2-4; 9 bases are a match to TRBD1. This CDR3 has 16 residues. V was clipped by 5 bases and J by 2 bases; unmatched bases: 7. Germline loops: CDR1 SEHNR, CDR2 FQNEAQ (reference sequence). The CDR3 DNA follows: TGTGCCAGCAGCCCCACAGGGGGCCGAACCAAAAACATTCAGTACTTC. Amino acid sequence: CASSPTGGRTKNIQYF.

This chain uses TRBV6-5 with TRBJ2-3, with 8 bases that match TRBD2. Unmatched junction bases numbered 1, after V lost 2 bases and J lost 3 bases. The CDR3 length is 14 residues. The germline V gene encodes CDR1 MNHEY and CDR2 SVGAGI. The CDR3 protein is CASSYSGGTDTQYF. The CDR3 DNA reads TGTGCCAGCAGTTACAGCGGGGGTACAGATACGCAGTATTTT.

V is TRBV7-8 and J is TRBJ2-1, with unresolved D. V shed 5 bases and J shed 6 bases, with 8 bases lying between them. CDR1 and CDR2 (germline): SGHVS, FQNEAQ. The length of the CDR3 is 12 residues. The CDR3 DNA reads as TGTGCCAGCAGCCCCTCAGGCAATGAGCAGTTCTTC. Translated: CASSPSGNEQFF.

The CDR3 DNA reads TGTGCCAGCAGCCCACGCGAGGGGGGAGGCTACGAGCAGTACTTC. Amino acids: CASSPREGGGYEQYF. The chain uses TRBV7-2 and TRBJ2-7; D might be TRBD1 or TRBD2, each matching 6 bases. This CDR3 is built from 15 residues. Germline V gene lookup returns CDR1 SGHTA and CDR2 FQGNSA. Trimming cost V 5 bases and J 3 bases, with 17 bases left between them.

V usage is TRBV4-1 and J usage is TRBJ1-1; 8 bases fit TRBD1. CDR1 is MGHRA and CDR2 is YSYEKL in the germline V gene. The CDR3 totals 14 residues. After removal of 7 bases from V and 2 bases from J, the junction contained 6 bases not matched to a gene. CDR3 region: CASTQGADNTEAFF. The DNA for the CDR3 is TGCGCCAGCACCCAGGGGGCCGATAACACTGAAGCTTTCTTT.

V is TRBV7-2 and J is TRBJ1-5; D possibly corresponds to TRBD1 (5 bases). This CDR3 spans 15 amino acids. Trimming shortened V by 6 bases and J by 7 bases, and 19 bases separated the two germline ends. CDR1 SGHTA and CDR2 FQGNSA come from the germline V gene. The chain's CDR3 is CASSPGTTSVQPQHF. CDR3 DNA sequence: TGTGCCAGCAGTCCCGGGACCACGTCCGTCCAGCCCCAGCATTTT.

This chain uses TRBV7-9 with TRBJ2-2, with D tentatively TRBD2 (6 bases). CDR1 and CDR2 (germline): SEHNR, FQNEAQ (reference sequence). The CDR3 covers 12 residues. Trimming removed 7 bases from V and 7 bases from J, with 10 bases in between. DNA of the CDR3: TGTGCCAGCATCGGGGGAGTCGGGGAGCTGTTTTTT. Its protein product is CASIGGVGELFF.